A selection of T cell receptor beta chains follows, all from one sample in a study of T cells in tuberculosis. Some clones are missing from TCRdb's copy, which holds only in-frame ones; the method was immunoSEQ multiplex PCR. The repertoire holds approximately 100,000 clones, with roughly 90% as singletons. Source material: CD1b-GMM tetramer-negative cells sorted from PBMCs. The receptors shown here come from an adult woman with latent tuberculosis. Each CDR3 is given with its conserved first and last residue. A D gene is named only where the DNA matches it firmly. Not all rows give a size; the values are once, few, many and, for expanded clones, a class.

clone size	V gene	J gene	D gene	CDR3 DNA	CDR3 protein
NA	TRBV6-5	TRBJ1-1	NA	TGTGCCAGCAAACGGGGGACTGAAGCTTTCTTT	CASKRGTEAFF
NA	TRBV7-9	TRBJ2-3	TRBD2	TGTGCCAGCAGCTTGGGGCGGGGGGCCAATACAGATACGCAGTATTTT	CASSLGRGANTDTQYF
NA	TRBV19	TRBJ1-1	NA	TGTGCCAGTAATCTACCTCAGGGGAACACTGAAGCTTTCTTT	CASNLPQGNTEAFF
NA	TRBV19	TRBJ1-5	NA	TGTGCCAGTAGTATAGTCTCGGGAAATCAGCCCCAGCATTTT	CASSIVSGNQPQHF
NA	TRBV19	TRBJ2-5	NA	TGTGCCAGTAGTCAAGGGGGGGCCGGTGAGACCCAGTACTTC	CASSQGGAGETQYF
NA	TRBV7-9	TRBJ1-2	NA	TGTGCCAGCCTTAGGATACAGGGTGTCTATGGCTACACCTTC	CASLRIQGVYGYTF
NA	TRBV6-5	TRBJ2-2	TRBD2	TGTGCCAGCAAAGAGCGGGGACTGAACACCGGGGAGCTGTTTTTT	CASKERGLNTGELFF
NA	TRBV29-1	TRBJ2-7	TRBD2	TGCAGCGCCCAGCTCCTAGCGGGGGGGATCTCCTACGAGCAGTACTTC	CSAQLLAGGISYEQYF
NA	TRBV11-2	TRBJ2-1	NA	TGTGCCAGCAGCTTAGAGGTTCCTAGGCAGTTCTTC	CASSLEVPRQFF
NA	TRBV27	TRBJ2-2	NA	TGTGCCAGCAAATCCACACATGGCACCGGGGAGCTGTTTTTT	CASKSTHGTGELFF
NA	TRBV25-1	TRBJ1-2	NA	TGTGCCAGCAGTGAACGGAGGGAGGGCTACACCTTC	CASSERREGYTF
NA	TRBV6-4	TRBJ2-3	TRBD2	TGTGCCAGCAGTGACAGAGGTGGCCCGGCGGGGGGGCAGTATTTT	CASSDRGGPAGGQYF
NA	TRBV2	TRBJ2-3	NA	TGTGCCAGCAGTGTTGTGTTGGTTGGGGCCCTCGGCACAGATACGCAGTATTTT	CASSVVLVGALGTDTQYF
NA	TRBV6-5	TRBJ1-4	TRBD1	TGTGCCAGCAGTTCTACAGGGGGCGCGGCTAATGAAAAACTGTTTTTT	CASSSTGGAANEKLFF
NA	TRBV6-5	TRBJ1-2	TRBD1	TGTGCCAGCAACCCCGGGACAGGGTATGGCTACACCTTC	CASNPGTGYGYTF
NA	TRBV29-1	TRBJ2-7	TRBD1	TGCAGCGTTGAAGATCGGGACAGAGCCTACGAGCAGTACTTC	CSVEDRDRAYEQYF
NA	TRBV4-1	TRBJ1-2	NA	TGCGCCAGCAGCCAAGAAAGCGAAGGATACAACTATGGCTACACCTTC	CASSQESEGYNYGYTF
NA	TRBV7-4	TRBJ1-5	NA	TGTGCCAGCCGCTACGGGGAGGGCAATCAGCCCCAGCATTTT	CASRYGEGNQPQHF
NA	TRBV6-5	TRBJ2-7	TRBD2	TGTGCCAGCAGTTTAGCGGGGGGGACCTACGAGCAGTACTTC	CASSLAGGTYEQYF
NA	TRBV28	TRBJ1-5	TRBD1	TGTGCCAGCAGGAGGACAGGGGACAGCAATCAGCCCCAGCATTTT	CASRRTGDSNQPQHF
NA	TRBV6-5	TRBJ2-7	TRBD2	TGTGCCAGCAGTTACGAGATGGGAGCGGGGTACGAGCAGTACTTC	CASSYEMGAGYEQYF
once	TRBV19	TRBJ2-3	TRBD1	TGTGCCAGTAGGGGACAGGGAACAGATACGCAGTATTTT	CASRGQGTDTQYF
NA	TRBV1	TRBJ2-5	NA	TGCACCAGCAGCCAGACTGGACTAGTAGCACCTCAAGAGACCCAGTACTTC	CTSSQTGLVAPQETQYF